Included here is one T cell receptor beta chain sequence, with context. The antigen is not known. Individuals having autoimmune disease history or systemic immunosuppression were not enrolled. Blood draws occurred at baseline, cycle 4 day 1, and cycle 7 day 1. Clones were sequenced by immunoSEQ multiplex PCR, and TCRdb holds only the in-frame ones, with some missing. The table has almost 65,000 clones, 83% seen once. The CDR3 totals 14 residues. Trimming shortened V by 2 bases and J by 0 bases, and 7 bases separated the two germline ends. Per the germline V gene, CDR1 is MNHEY and CDR2 is SMNVEV (reference sequence). These data belong to a study of OX40 agonist ivuxolimab in advanced cancers. Study-wide results and limits: Within 6 weeks, CD4+ and CD8+ blood T cells expanded clonally at 0.1 to 3.0 mg/kg. Normalized T-cell clonal expansion was also low in some nonresponders.

Sequenced here: CD4+ or CD8+ T cells sorted from blood, sampled in a trial of the OX40 agonist ivuxolimab. This sequence joins TRBV27 and TRBJ1-1, with a possible D match to TRBD1 (6 bases). The receptor comes from an adult with an advanced solid tumor such as melanoma, head and neck, liver or kidney cancer. Here the CDR3 DNA reads TGTGCCAGCAGTTTAGGGGGCATGAACACTGAAGCTTTCTTT. Translated: CASSLGGMNTEAFF.